Listed below are T cell receptor beta chains from one sample, sequenced in a study of blood T cell repertoires in COVID-19. Profiled with immunoSEQ multiplex PCR; TCRdb holds only in-frame clones, not every one. The sample lists approximately 120,000 clones; roughly 91% were seen once. The sequencing sample was made of peripheral blood. The receptors come from a human donor with acute or convalescent COVID-19. The donor label of this sample is uncertain. Each CDR3 is given with its conserved first and last residue. The D gene is left open where the match is weak. Not every row has a clone size; where given, it reads once, few, many or a size class.

>TRBV2|.|TRBD1|TRBJ1-5
CASRRTGGEPQHF
TGTGCCAGCAGGAGGACAGGGGGCGAACCCCAGCATTTT
>TRBV28|.|.|TRBJ2-1
CASTLAGVFNEQFF
TGTGCCAGCACTTTAGCCGGGGTGTTTAATGAGCAGTTCTTC
>TRBV3-1/TRBV3-2|.|.|TRBJ1-1
CASSQDGLGAEAFF
TGTGCCAGCAGCCAAGATGGGTTAGGGGCTGAAGCTTTCTTT
>TRBV7-9|.|.|TRBJ1-2
CASSLQEVLGYTF
TGTGCCAGCAGCTTACAAGAGGTTCTTGGCTACACCTTC
>TRBV4-1|.|TRBD1|TRBJ2-7
CASSQGTGISYEQYF
TGCGCCAGCAGCCAAGGGACAGGGATCTCCTACGAGCAGTACTTC
>TRBV6-5|.|.|TRBJ1-1
CASSYFGRGNTEAFF
TGTGCCAGCAGTTACTTTGGCAGGGGGAACACTGAAGCTTTCTTT
>TRBV19|.|.|TRBJ1-5
CASTREGVGQPQHF
TGTGCCAGTACTAGAGAAGGGGTCGGTCAGCCCCAGCATTTT
>TRBV30|.|.|TRBJ2-1
CAWSSPSGTAYNEQFF
TGTGCCTGGAGTAGCCCCTCCGGGACTGCTTACAATGAGCAGTTCTTC
>TRBV6-1|.|TRBD2|TRBJ2-5
CASSEFLISSGETQYF
TGTGCCAGCAGTGAATTTTTGATCTCTAGCGGGGAGACCCAGTACTTC
>TRBV4-3|.|.|TRBJ2-2
CASSQNRVTNTGELFF
TGCGCCAGCAGCCAAAACAGGGTCACGAACACCGGGGAGCTGTTTTTT
>TRBV7-9|.|.|TRBJ2-7
CASSVDSGTYEQYF
TGTGCCAGCAGCGTCGATAGCGGAACCTACGAGCAGTACTTC
>TRBV7-9|.|.|TRBJ1-2
CASSLLLGGSGYTF
TGTGCCAGCAGCTTACTGTTAGGAGGAAGTGGCTACACCTTC
>TRBV5-6|.|TRBD1|TRBJ1-5
CASSQGQGNQPQHF
TGTGCCAGCAGCCAAGGACAGGGCAATCAGCCCCAGCATTTT
>TRBV28|.|.|TRBJ1-2
CASGWTGYGYTF
TGTGCCAGCGGATGGACTGGCTATGGCTACACCTTC
>TRBV7-3|.|TRBD1|TRBJ2-2
CASSPDRGRGGELFF
TGTGCCAGCAGCCCGGACAGGGGGCGCGGCGGGGAGCTGTTTTTT
>TRBV6-5|.|.|TRBJ1-2
CASSPDSGYTF
TGTGCCAGCAGTCCGGACTCTGGCTACACCTTC
>TRBV2|.|TRBD1|TRBJ2-3
CASSGTGIATDTQYF
TGTGCCAGCAGTGGGACAGGGATAGCGACAGATACGCAGTATTTT
>TRBV7-9|.|.|TRBJ1-6
CASSEQGSPLHF
TGTGCCAGCAGCGAACAGGGTTCACCCCTCCACTTT
>TRBV28|.|TRBD1|TRBJ1-5
CASSPGTGYQPQHF
TGTGCCAGCAGCCCCGGGACAGGTTATCAGCCCCAGCATTTT
>TRBV7-9|.|.|TRBJ1-6
CASSLARNNSPLHF
TGTGCCAGCAGCTTAGCGCGTAATAATTCACCCCTCCACTTT
>TRBV5-4|.|TRBD2|TRBJ2-3
CASSYLAGVVTDTQYF
TGTGCCAGCAGCTATCTAGCGGGAGTGGTTACAGATACGCAGTATTTT
>TRBV3-1/TRBV3-2|.|.|TRBJ2-7
CASSQDSWLASYEQYF
TGTGCCAGCAGCCAAGATTCTTGGCTGGCCTCCTACGAGCAGTACTTC
>TRBV7-9|once|.|TRBJ1-2
CASTLAAGGLYGYTF
TGTGCCAGCACCTTAGCAGCGGGCGGACTCTATGGCTACACCTTC
>TRBV14|.|.|TRBJ2-1
CASSQEGRDEQFF
TGTGCCAGCAGCCAGGAAGGGCGGGATGAGCAGTTCTTC
>TRBV28|.|TRBD2|TRBJ2-1
CASSTDKLAGGFSYNEQFF
TGTGCCAGCAGTACCGATAAACTAGCGGGAGGTTTCTCCTACAATGAGCAGTTCTTC
>TRBV19|.|.|TRBJ1-6
CASSISRNSPLHF
TGTGCCAGTAGTATTAGCCGAAATTCACCCCTCCACTTT
>TRBV7-9|once|.|TRBJ2-7
CASSLDSFGSVYEQYF
TGTGCCAGCAGCTTAGATTCTTTCGGCAGCGTGTACGAGCAGTACTTC
>TRBV5-5|.|.|TRBJ2-7
CASSRTGISSYEQYF
TGTGCCAGCAGCCGTACAGGTATTAGCTCCTACGAGCAGTACTTC